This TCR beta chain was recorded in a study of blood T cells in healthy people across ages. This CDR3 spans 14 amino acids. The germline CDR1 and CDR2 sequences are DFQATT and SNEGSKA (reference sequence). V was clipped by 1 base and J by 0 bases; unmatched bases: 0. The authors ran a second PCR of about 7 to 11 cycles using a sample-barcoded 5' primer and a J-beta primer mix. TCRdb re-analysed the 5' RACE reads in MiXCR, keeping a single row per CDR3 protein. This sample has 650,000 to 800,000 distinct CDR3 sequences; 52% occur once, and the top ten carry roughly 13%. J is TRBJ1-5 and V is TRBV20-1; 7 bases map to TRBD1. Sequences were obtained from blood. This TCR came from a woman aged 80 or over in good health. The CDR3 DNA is TGCAGTGCTAGAGGACAGGGTAGCAATCAGCCCCAGCATTTT. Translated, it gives CSARGQGSNQPQHF.